This record concerns one T cell receptor (beta chain) sequence. Its antigen remains unidentified. The germline gives CDR1 MNHEY, CDR2 SVGAGI. The CDR3 consists of 11 residues. The V end was cut by 8 bases, the J end by 1 base, with 5 bases between. This sample is part of a study of persistence of HIV-infected CD4 T cells. Regarding the study as a whole: Degenerate expanded CDR3beta sequences were enriched among CMV- and Gag-responding cells.

This was the immunoSEQ version 4 assay in survey mode. Template was genomic DNA at about 9.8 ng/uL, with up to 1 ug used per sample. Produced via immunoSEQ multiplex PCR; TCRdb's table is partial and in-frame only. The sample comprises approximately 32,000 clones, approximately 80% of which are singletons, and over 15% rests with the top ten. Cells were stimulated with overlapping HIV-1 Gag 15-mer peptides. CD40L-negative CD69-negative CD45RO-high memory CD4+ T cells were sorted as populations depleted of antigen-responding cells. Sequenced material: CD4+ T cells sorted from PBMCs after roughly 18-hour stimulation, taken from a patient who received antiretroviral therapy. The chain uses TRBV6-5 and TRBJ1-2, with D unclear. The TCR was taken from an adult woman with HIV who was CMV-seropositive. CDR3 sequence (DNA): TGTGCCAGCGTCGGTAACTATGGCTACACCTTC. Translation: CASVGNYGYTF.